The rows below give T cell receptor beta chains drawn from one sample of a study of blood T cell repertoires in COVID-19. Clones were read by immunoSEQ multiplex PCR, and TCRdb kept only the in-frame ones, dropping some. Here the sample spans about 330,000 clones, more than 85% being singletons. Sequencing input: PBMCs or T cells enriched from blood (not recorded which). The receptor source for this set is a woman in her 30s who had recovered from COVID-19. The CDR3 runs from the conserved cysteine through the conserved F or W. Only part of the rows carry a size: once, few, many, or a class if the clone is expanded.

>NA|TRBV28|15
CASSTPGHHHQPQHF
>NA|TRBV9|15
CASSVVDRAYNEQFF
>NA|TRBV28|13
CASRPAGAGEQYF
>NA|TRBV13|16
CASSPYTGSFSYEQYF
>NA|TRBV7-2|13
CASSLQGRDTQYF
>NA|TRBV4-1|16
CASSQGSTGKYSPLHF
>NA|TRBV4-1|15
CASSPRALTTDTQYF
>NA|TRBV19|13
CATTVDVREPQHF
>few|TRBV7-9|12
CASNNRGDGYTF
>NA|TRBV16|13
CASSQSISYEQYF
>NA|TRBV2|16
CASRLTVWREADTQYF
>NA|TRBV6-5|15
CASSYSYRRSTEAFF
>NA|TRBV5-6|15
CASSFPGTSVNEQFF
>NA|TRBV5-6|14
CASTVTRMNTEAFF
>NA|TRBV24-1|17
CATSDPYRDFGANVLTF
>NA|TRBV5-4|15
CASSLDSGARAGYTF
>NA|TRBV28|14
CASSFLTGEVGAFF
>NA|TRBV11-3|18
CASSLRLTSDSTGETQYF
>NA|TRBV7-2|15
CASSTGGASFVGYTF
>NA|TRBV28|16
CASSSPGGPYAKEQFF
>NA|TRBV28|15
CASSGPGQGVYEQYF
>NA|TRBV4-1|15
CASSPPEQDSNEQFF
>NA|TRBV3-1/TRBV3-2|16
CASSQIWSRSGNEQYF
>NA|TRBV28|15
CASSLNREWGETQYF
>NA|TRBV6-5|15
CASTRDWFSYNEQFF
>NA|TRBV5-6|12
CASSLGGEGYTF
>NA|TRBV5-1|15
CASSLDTGNTDTQYF
>NA|TRBV7-9|14
CASSLGQGKEKLFF
>NA|TRBV14|14
CASSHSGGRYGYTF
>NA|TRBV5-4|12
CASSFGSGELFF
>NA|TRBV18|16
CASSRGTSGSQETQYF
>NA|TRBV3-1/TRBV3-2|12
CASSQDLGEQYF
>NA|TRBV7-2|15
CASSPEGESRETQYF
>NA|TRBV7-2|12
CASSAGHYGYTF
>NA|TRBV12-3/TRBV12-4|13
CASSLGGSDRAFF
>NA|TRBV21-1|13
CASKENMEEGYTF
>NA|TRBV7-6|15
CASSVRGPGANVLTF
>once|TRBV19|16
CASSMGSGGPNYGYTF
>NA|TRBV7-2|13
CASSLQGAQPQHF
>NA|TRBV15|15
CARTSGSGGGYEQYF
>NA|TRBV4-2|14
CASGPSGAAYEQYF
>NA|TRBV30|11
CAWSVLGAHTF
>NA|TRBV2|14
CASRTGVGGNTIYF
>NA|TRBV12-1|16
CASSLRDRGMNTEAFF
>once|TRBV9|15
CASSQGASNYNEQFF
>NA|TRBV2|13
CASRQEYNQPQHF
>NA|TRBV5-6|15
CASSLTSVGTDTQYF
>NA|TRBV4-3|17
CASSQEIGRQRGHGYTF
>NA|TRBV2|12
CARAQGSREQFF
>NA|TRBV10-3|18
CAISLSGSGGRSSYEQYF
>NA|TRBV4-1|15
CASSQVSRSGNTIYF
>once|TRBV6-5|15
CASSPQQGLWYGYTF
>NA|TRBV10-3|15
CAISESEPGRYGYTF
>NA|TRBV19|14
CASSLGLSPDTQYF
>NA|TRBV25-1|16
CASSRSAALNTGELFF
>NA|TRBV2|14
CASGRGANTGELFF